These T cell receptor beta chains were read from a single sample in a study of cytomegalovirus exposure and HLA in healthy donors. The method was immunoSEQ multiplex PCR; TCRdb's version includes in-frame clones alone and lacks a portion of them. The sample's table shows 150,000 to 200,000 clones. The sample consisted of PBMCs. The receptors come from a woman between 18 and 29 years old in good health and CMV-seropositive. Both conserved end residues are part of each CDR3. A D gene is named only where the DNA matches it firmly.

j_gene: TRBJ1-6; d_gene: NA; v_gene: TRBV18; CDR3aa: CASSLRGGDNSPLHF; CDR3nt: TGTGCCAGCTCACTGAGGGGAGGGGATAATTCACCCCTCCACTTT
j_gene: TRBJ2-6; d_gene: TRBD2; v_gene: TRBV5-4; CDR3aa: CASSYYGGVKSGANVLTF; CDR3nt: TGTGCCAGCAGCTACTATGGGGGGGTAAAATCTGGGGCCAACGTCCTGACTTTC
j_gene: TRBJ1-1; d_gene: NA; v_gene: TRBV6-1; CDR3aa: CASSKFIEDTEAFF; CDR3nt: TGTGCCAGCTCCAAGTTTATTGAGGACACTGAAGCTTTCTTT
j_gene: TRBJ2-2; d_gene: NA; v_gene: TRBV4-1; CDR3aa: CASSQEGGARSVTGELFF; CDR3nt: TGCGCCAGCAGCCAAGAGGGGGGGGCGCGTTCCGTAACCGGGGAGCTGTTTTTT
j_gene: TRBJ1-1; d_gene: NA; v_gene: TRBV9; CDR3aa: CASSVTTDLNTEAFF; CDR3nt: TGTGCCAGCAGCGTTACAACAGACCTGAACACTGAAGCTTTCTTT
j_gene: TRBJ2-2; d_gene: TRBD2; v_gene: TRBV5-1; CDR3aa: CASSTELAINTGELFF; CDR3nt: TGCGCCAGCAGCACGGAACTAGCGATCAACACCGGGGAGCTGTTTTTT
j_gene: TRBJ2-3; d_gene: TRBD2; v_gene: TRBV6-4; CDR3aa: CASSEELAGGYTQYF; CDR3nt: TGTGCCAGCAGTGAAGAACTAGCGGGGGGGTATACGCAGTATTTT
j_gene: TRBJ2-1; d_gene: TRBD2; v_gene: TRBV6-4; CDR3aa: CASSPGTSGINEQFF; CDR3nt: TGTGCCAGCAGCCCCGGGACTAGTGGGATCAATGAGCAGTTCTTC
j_gene: TRBJ1-1; d_gene: NA; v_gene: TRBV4-2; CDR3aa: CASAGGTEAFF; CDR3nt: TGTGCCAGCGCGGGGGGCACTGAAGCTTTCTTT
j_gene: TRBJ2-7; d_gene: TRBD1; v_gene: TRBV29-1; CDR3aa: CSVVRGQRTEQYF; CDR3nt: TGCAGCGTTGTCAGGGGGCAAAGAACCGAGCAGTACTTC
j_gene: TRBJ2-5; d_gene: TRBD1; v_gene: TRBV7-2; CDR3aa: CASTIVQGAEETQYF; CDR3nt: TGTGCCAGCACCATCGTACAGGGGGCTGAGGAGACCCAGTACTTC
j_gene: TRBJ2-2; d_gene: TRBD2; v_gene: TRBV2; CDR3aa: CASSRLAGNTGELFF; CDR3nt: TGTGCCAGCAGCCGACTAGCGGGGAACACCGGGGAGCTGTTTTTT
j_gene: TRBJ1-2; d_gene: TRBD1; v_gene: TRBV2; CDR3aa: CASSLHGGGDTF; CDR3nt: TGTGCCAGCAGCCTCCATGGAGGGGGCGACACCTTC
j_gene: TRBJ1-2; d_gene: TRBD1; v_gene: TRBV6-5; CDR3aa: CASSTKQGAGYGYTF; CDR3nt: TGTGCCAGCAGTACTAAACAGGGGGCCGGCTATGGCTACACCTTC
j_gene: TRBJ2-7; d_gene: TRBD1; v_gene: TRBV5-4; CDR3aa: CASSLGTRGSNEQYF; CDR3nt: TGTGCCAGCAGCTTGGGTACCAGGGGGAGCAACGAGCAGTACTTC
j_gene: TRBJ2-1; d_gene: TRBD1; v_gene: TRBV9; CDR3aa: CASSSPTGWTSRGWSEEQFF; CDR3nt: TGTGCCAGCAGCTCCCCGACAGGGTGGACAAGTAGAGGGTGGAGTGAGGAGCAGTTCTTC
j_gene: TRBJ1-4; d_gene: NA; v_gene: TRBV21-1; CDR3aa: CASTLHRDRVETNEKLFF; CDR3nt: TGTGCCAGCACCCTCCACCGGGACAGGGTTGAAACTAATGAAAAACTGTTTTTT
j_gene: TRBJ1-1; d_gene: TRBD1; v_gene: TRBV28; CDR3aa: CAGQGTTGTEAFF; CDR3nt: TGTGCCGGACAGGGGACGACGGGCACTGAAGCTTTCTTT